This T cell receptor beta chain originates from a study of T cell responses to AZD1222 COVID-19 vaccine. Whole-study results and caveats: Regions 160-218 and 743-854 held dominance among vaccine-associated CD4 TCRs, which spanned spike. Among spike-specific TCRs, nearly half reportedly target unmutated variant regions. Among the donors, most were white British and more were female, and clonal diversity was possibly underestimated. Without day 14 samples, only post-peak T cell repertoires were studied.

CDR1 is LGHDT, CDR2 YNNKEL, per germline (reference sequence). Germline trimming cut 1 base from V and 14 bases from J; bases unmatched to any gene: 8. The CDR3 contains 13 residues. Details on this clone: Its antigen is undetermined.

Clones were read by immunoSEQ multiplex PCR, and TCRdb kept only the in-frame ones, dropping some. The table shows approximately 160,000 clones, with 75% to 95% occurring only once. The chain joins TRBV3-1 (or the pseudogene TRBV3-2) to TRBJ2-3; TRBD2 aligns across 8 bases. The sequence was obtained from an adult in good health. The sequenced sample was peripheral blood, obtained on day 0 of AZD1222 vaccination. CDR3 bases: TGTGCCAGCAGCCAAGGGAGCCGGGGGGGCGGGTATTTT. Translation gives CASSQGSRGGGYF.